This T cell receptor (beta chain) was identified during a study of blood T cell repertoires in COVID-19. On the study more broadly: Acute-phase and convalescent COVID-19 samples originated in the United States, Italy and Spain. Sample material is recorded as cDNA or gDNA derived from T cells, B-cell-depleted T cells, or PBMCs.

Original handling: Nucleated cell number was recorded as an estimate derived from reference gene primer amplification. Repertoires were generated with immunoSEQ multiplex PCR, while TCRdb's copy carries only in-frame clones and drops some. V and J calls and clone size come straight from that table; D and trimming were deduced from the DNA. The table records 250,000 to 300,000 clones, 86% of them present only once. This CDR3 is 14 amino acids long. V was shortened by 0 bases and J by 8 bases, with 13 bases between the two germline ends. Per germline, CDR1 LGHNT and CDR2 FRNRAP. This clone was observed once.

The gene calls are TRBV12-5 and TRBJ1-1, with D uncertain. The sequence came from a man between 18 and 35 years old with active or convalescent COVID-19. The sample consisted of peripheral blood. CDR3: CASGLVPVKREAFF. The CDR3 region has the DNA TGTGCTAGTGGTTTGGTACCGGTGAAACGAGAAGCTTTCTTT. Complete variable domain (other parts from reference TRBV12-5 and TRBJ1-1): DARVTQTPRHKVTEMGQEVTMRCQPILGHNTVFWYRQTMMQGLELLAYFRNRAPLDDSGMPKDRFSAEMPDATLATLKIQPSEPRDSAVYFCASGLVPVKREAFFGQGTRLTVV.